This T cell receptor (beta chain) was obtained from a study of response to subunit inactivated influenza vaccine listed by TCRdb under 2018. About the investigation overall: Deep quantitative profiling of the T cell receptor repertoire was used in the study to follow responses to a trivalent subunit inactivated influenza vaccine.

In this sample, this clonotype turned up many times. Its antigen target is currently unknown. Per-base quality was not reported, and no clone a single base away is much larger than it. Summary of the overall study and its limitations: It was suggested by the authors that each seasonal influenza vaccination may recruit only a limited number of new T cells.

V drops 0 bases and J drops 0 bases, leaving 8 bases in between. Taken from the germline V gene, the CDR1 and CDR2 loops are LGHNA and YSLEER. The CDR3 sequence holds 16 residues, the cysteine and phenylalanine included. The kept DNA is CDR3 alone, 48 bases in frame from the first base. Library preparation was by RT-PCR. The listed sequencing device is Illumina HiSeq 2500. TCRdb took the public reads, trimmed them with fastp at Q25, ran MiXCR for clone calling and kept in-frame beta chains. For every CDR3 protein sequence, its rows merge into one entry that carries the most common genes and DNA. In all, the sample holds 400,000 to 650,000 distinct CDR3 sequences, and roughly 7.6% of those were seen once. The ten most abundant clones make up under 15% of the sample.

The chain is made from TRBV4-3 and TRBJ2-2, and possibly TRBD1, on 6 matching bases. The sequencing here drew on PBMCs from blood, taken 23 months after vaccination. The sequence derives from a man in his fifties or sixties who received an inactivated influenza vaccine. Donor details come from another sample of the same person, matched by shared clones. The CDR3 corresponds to CASSQDHRANTGELFF. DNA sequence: TGCGCCAGCAGCCAAGACCACAGGGCGAACACCGGGGAGCTGTTTTTT.